This T cell receptor (beta chain) emerged from a study of cytomegalovirus exposure and HLA in healthy donors. Broader study findings: As a later analysis revealed, most CMV-associated TCR beta chains appeared HLA-restricted.

Researchers ran the PCR with 60 Vbeta and 13 Jbeta primers. Authors' data handling: A later analysis counted 65 million to 95 million unique TCR beta chains, some 10 million shared. The table came from immunoSEQ multiplex PCR; TCRdb's copy has only in-frame clones and leaves some out. V and J calls and clone size are copied from that table; D and trimming were computed from the DNA. The sample yields around 120,000 clones, just over 70% seen once. CDR3 length: 13 amino acids. Germline assignment: CDR1 LNHDA and CDR2 SQIVND (reference sequence). V dropped 9 bases and J dropped 4; count of bases not matched to a gene: 7. Comments on this clone: Antigen unknown.

V is TRBV19 and J is TRBJ2-7, with TRBD1 identical over 9 bases. The TCR was taken from a woman aged 60-75 years in good health and CMV-seropositive. The sequencing input was PBMCs. The CDR3 nucleotides read TGTGCCAGCCTTGACAGGGGGACGTACGAGCAGTACTTC. It yields the protein CASLDRGTYEQYF.